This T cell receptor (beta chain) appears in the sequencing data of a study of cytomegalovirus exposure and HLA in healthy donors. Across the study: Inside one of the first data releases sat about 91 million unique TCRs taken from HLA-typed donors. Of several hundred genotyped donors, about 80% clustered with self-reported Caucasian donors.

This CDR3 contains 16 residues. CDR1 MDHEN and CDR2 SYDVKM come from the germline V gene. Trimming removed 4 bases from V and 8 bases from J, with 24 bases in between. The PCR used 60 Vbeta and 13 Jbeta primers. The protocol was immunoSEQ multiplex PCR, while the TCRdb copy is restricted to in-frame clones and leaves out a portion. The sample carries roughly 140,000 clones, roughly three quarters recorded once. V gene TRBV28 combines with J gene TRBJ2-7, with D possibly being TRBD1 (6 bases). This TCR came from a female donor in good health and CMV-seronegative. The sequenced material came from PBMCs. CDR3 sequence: CASSSDPTSDRFKQYF. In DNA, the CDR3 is TGTGCCAGCAGTTCCGACCCAACCTCTGACAGGTTCAAGCAGTACTTC.